This TCR beta chain was obtained from a study of blood T cell repertoires in COVID-19. Overall study context: The origin of the acute and convalescent COVID-19 samples was the United States, Italy and Spain. The analysed material was cDNA or gDNA that came from T cells, B-cell-depleted T cells, or PBMCs.

V was pared by 3 bases and J by 3 bases, with 15 bases between. The CDR3 runs to 16 residues. Germline CDR1 and CDR2: LNHDA and SQIVND (reference sequence). As originally analysed: Estimation of nucleated cell counts was performed using reference gene primer amplification. This table comes from immunoSEQ multiplex PCR, and its TCRdb copy is limited to in-frame clones, with some not included. V and J calls and clone size are as listed in that table; D and trimming were resolved from the DNA. Among approximately 250,000 clones listed, approximately 85% were seen once. This chain joins TRBV19 and TRBJ2-1; possible D gene TRBD1, 6 bases. The receptor comes from a middle-aged man with COVID-19, enrolled during active disease. The sequencing input was peripheral blood. CDR3 in amino acids: CASSIDRQTFYNEQFF. The CDR3 nucleotides are TGTGCCAGTAGTATCGACAGGCAGACCTTCTACAATGAGCAGTTCTTC.